This entry lists 18 T cell receptor beta chains sequenced from one sample in a study of shared clonotypes between healthy human individuals. Produced via immunoSEQ multiplex PCR; TCRdb's table is partial and in-frame only. The table lists 1.5 million to 2.5 million clones, about 95% of them singletons, with around 1% in the top ten. Naive CD8 cells comprised CD45RO-negative, CCR7-positively selected cells, excluding terminally differentiated effector memory CD45RA+ cells. Material for sequencing was naive CD8+ T cells sorted from blood. The receptors shown here come from a man younger than 30 in good health.

As regards this clone: Other DNA sequences in the same sample also yield this CDR3. This chain uses TRBV7-9 with TRBJ2-3, with D possibly TRBD2 on 5 matching bases. Germline V gives CDR1 SEHNR, CDR2 FQNEAQ (reference sequence). CDR3 length equals 13 residues. V was clipped by 5 bases and J by 4 bases, with 10 bases between them. Written as DNA, the CDR3 is TGTGCCAGCAGCCTCGGACTCGCAGATACGCAGTATTTT. Translating gives CASSLGLADTQYF.

The table lists this clone with a count of one. The junction shows a germline mismatch at one end, possibly a read error. This chain uses TRBV7-7 with TRBJ2-1; the D gene is possibly TRBD2 (6 bases). This CDR3 is 13 amino acids long. Per the germline V gene, CDR1 is SSHAT and CDR2 is FNYEAQ (reference sequence). The CDR3: CASSQGGAYEQFF. The CDR3 region has the DNA TGTGCTAGCAGTCAAGGCGGGGCCTATGAGCAGTTCTTC.

The V and J genes are TRBV30 and TRBJ2-1; 8 bases are a match to TRBD2. The CDR3 spans 16 residues. The junction had 15 bases not matched to a gene; V was cut back by 4 bases and J by 7 bases. The germline V gene has CDR1 GTSNPN and CDR2 SVGIG (reference sequence). The chain's CDR3 is CAWTRGREGLWNEQFF. The DNA of the CDR3 is TGTGCCTGGACTCGGGGACGGGAGGGCCTTTGGAATGAGCAGTTCTTC.

This clone showed up just once. At the DNA level, this CDR3 is encoded by other sequences in the same sample as well. The chain couples TRBV28 to TRBJ1-5, with 7 bases fitting TRBD1. The CDR3 has 15 residues. Germline V gene lookup returns CDR1 MDHEN and CDR2 SYDVKM. J gave up 3 bases and V 0 bases, and 2 bases lay outside the gene matches. The CDR3 DNA reads as TGTGCCAGCAGTTTATGGACAGGGATCAATCAGCCCCAGCATTTT. This codes for CASSLWTGINQPQHF.

This chain joins TRBV7-9 and TRBJ2-7; 7 bases map to TRBD1. V lost 5 bases, J lost 2 bases, and 3 bases stayed unmatched. The germline gives CDR1 SEHNR, CDR2 FQNEAQ (reference sequence). This CDR3 region has 13 residues. DNA for the CDR3: TGTGCCAGCAGCGTAAGGGGGCCCTACGAGCAGTACTTC. Its translation is CASSVRGPYEQYF. The full variable domain, with the rest looked up from reference TRBV7-9 and TRBJ2-7, is DTGVSQNPRHKITKRGQNVTFRCDPISEHNRLYWYRQTLGQGPEFLTYFQNEAQLEKSRLLSDRFSAERPKGSFSTLEIQRTEQGDSAMYLCASSVRGPYEQYFGPGTRLTVT.

This chain joins TRBV6-5 and TRBJ2-1; 7 positions agree with TRBD2. CDR3 length: 16 residues. The V gene end was trimmed by 2 bases and the J gene end by 5 bases; junction bases not matched to a gene: 9. Germline values: CDR1 MNHEY, CDR2 SVGAGI. The CDR3 protein is CASSYSAGAVHNEQFF. The CDR3 DNA follows: TGTGCCAGCAGTTACAGTGCGGGAGCGGTCCACAATGAGCAGTTCTTC.

The chain combines TRBV4-1 with TRBJ1-3; D uncertain. Germline V gene sequence: CDR1 MGHRA, CDR2 YSYEKL. The CDR3 loop spans 17 amino acids. Trimming pared 0 bases from V and 0 bases from J, leaving 12 bases between. CDR3 amino acids: CASSQEPRVPSGNTIYF. DNA of the CDR3: TGCGCCAGCAGCCAAGAGCCAAGGGTACCCTCTGGAAACACCATATATTTT.

The chain carries TRBV20-1 and TRBJ1-2; no definite D call. This CDR3 comprises 10 residues. The germline V gene encodes CDR1 DFQATT and CDR2 SNEGSKA (reference sequence). Trimming pared 3 bases from V and 9 bases from J, leaving 8 bases between. CDR3 region: CSASGPRYTF. CDR3 DNA sequence: TGCAGTGCTAGTGGCCCTCGCTACACCTTC.

This clone was recorded a few times. The chain uses TRBV28 and TRBJ2-7, with D unresolved. The CDR3 totals 10 residues. V was clipped by 8 bases and J by 6 bases, with 8 bases between them. Germline CDR1 is MDHEN and CDR2 is SYDVKM. CDR3 in DNA: TGTGCCAGCGGTATGGGCGAGCAGTACTTC. It translates to CASGMGEQYF.

The chain uses TRBV27 and TRBJ2-2, with D perhaps matching TRBD1 (6 bases). There are 19 residues in the CDR3. Germline CDR1 MNHEY, CDR2 SMNVEV (reference sequence). V lost 3 bases and J lost 2, with 22 bases in between. CDR3 in DNA: TGTGCCAGCAGTTTCAACTTCCCCATCGGGACAATTAACACCGGGGAGCTGTTTTTT. This codes for CASSFNFPIGTINTGELFF.

J is TRBJ2-1 and V is TRBV5-6, with TRBD2 matching over 7 bases. Germline V CDR1 and CDR2: SGHDT, YYEEEE. The CDR3 runs to 15 residues. Trimming at V came to 1 base and at J to 4 bases, leaving 5 bases not matched to a gene. CDR3 coding DNA: TGTGCCAGCAGCTTGTTAATTAGCGGGTACAATGAGCAGTTCTTC. As protein: CASSLLISGYNEQFF.

J is TRBJ2-7 and V is TRBV7-3, with TRBD1 matching over 9 bases. This CDR3 has 13 amino acids. The V segment lost 4 bases and the J segment 7 bases; nucleotides outside the gene matches: 5. The V gene's germline CDR1 is SGHTA and CDR2 FQGTGA. CDR3 in amino acids: CASSSTGGGEQYF. The CDR3 DNA is TGTGCCAGCAGCTCAACAGGGGGCGGTGAGCAGTACTTC.

This chain joins TRBV9 and TRBJ2-3, with 8 bases that match TRBD2. Unmatched junction bases numbered 5, after V lost 7 bases and J lost 1 base. CDR3 length: 14 residues. In germline, CDR1 is SGDLS, CDR2 YYNGEE. The CDR3, as DNA: TGTGCCAGCGCCCCGGGGGGGGGCACAGATACGCAGTATTTT. It specifies CASAPGGGTDTQYF.

The chain has TRBV7-9 and TRBJ2-3, with 9 bases fitting TRBD1. CDR1 is SEHNR and CDR2 is FQNEAQ in the germline V gene (reference sequence). This CDR3 is built from 17 residues. V was clipped by 4 bases and J by 2 bases; unmatched bases: 10. Here the CDR3 DNA reads TGTGCCAGCAGCTCCGCCGGGGACAGGGATATCACAGATACGCAGTATTTT. This codes for CASSSAGDRDITDTQYF.

The chain carries TRBV7-9 and TRBJ1-5; weak D call: TRBD1 (5 bases). CDR1 is SEHNR and CDR2 is FQNEAQ in the germline V gene (reference sequence). The CDR3 totals 17 residues. Trimming cost V 5 bases and J 2 bases, with 19 bases left between them. CDR3 bases: TGTGCCAGCAGCAGCTCAACAGGTGTTGGCGGCAATCAGCCCCAGCATTTT. This gives the protein CASSSSTGVGGNQPQHF. Variable domain in full (rest from reference TRBV7-9 and TRBJ1-5): DTGVSQNPRHKITKRGQNVTFRCDPISEHNRLYWYRQTLGQGPEFLTYFQNEAQLEKSRLLSDRFSAERPKGSFSTLEIQRTEQGDSAMYLCASSSSTGVGGNQPQHFGDGTRLSIL.

This chain uses TRBV11-2 with TRBJ2-3; 12 bases map to TRBD2. The V gene end was trimmed by 0 bases and the J gene end by 5 bases; junction bases not matched to a gene: 6. CDR3 size: 17 residues. Germline-derived CDR1 and CDR2 are SGHAT and FQNNGV. CDR3 sequence: CASSLDRLAGAGDTQYF. The CDR3 nucleotides read TGTGCCAGCAGCTTAGACCGACTAGCGGGGGCGGGAGATACGCAGTATTTT.

Remarks on this clone: Additional DNA sequences in this sample encode the identical CDR3. The CDR3 spells CASSFGDGAGELFF. The DNA for the CDR3 is TGTGCCAGCAGTTTTGGGGATGGTGCCGGGGAGCTGTTTTTT. The chain has TRBV6-5 and TRBJ2-2; D not resolved. V was trimmed by 4 bases and J by 6 bases, leaving 12 bases between them. Looked up from germline, CDR1 is MNHEY and CDR2 is SVGAGI. This CDR3 spans 14 amino acids.

The chain uses TRBV29-1 and TRBJ1-1; D is undetermined. V lost 4 bases, J lost 1 base, and 10 bases lay in between. The CDR3 runs to 13 residues. Germline CDR1 SQVTM, CDR2 ANQGSEA. CDR3 coding DNA: TGCAGCGTTGTAGCAGACGCGAACACTGAAGCTTTCTTT. Protein product: CSVVADANTEAFF.